The 25 T cell receptor beta chains listed next were all sequenced from one sample in a study of patients and donors after allogeneic stem cell transplantation (dated by TCRdb to the early 2020s). The library was prepared using RT-PCR. Sequencer: NextSeq 550. TCRdb itself trimmed the public reads at Q25 with fastp, ran MiXCR and retained productive beta chains. Identical CDR3 protein sequences are pooled into one entry, listed with their most common genes and DNA. A total of around 200,000 distinct CDR3 sequences appear in this sample, around two fifths of them only once. In total, the top ten clones hold 11% of the sample. Material: blood, either unsorted or a sorted T cell fraction (not recorded which). The receptors here all came from a human donor who was either an allogeneic HSCT recipient or a stem cell or donor lymphocyte infusion donor (not recorded which). It is not recorded whose cells these are; they may come from a transplant donor.

The rearrangement links TRBV27 to TRBJ1-5, with TRBD1 matching 8 bases. The germline V gene has CDR1 MNHEY and CDR2 SMNVEV (reference sequence). This CDR3 region has 15 residues. Trimming took 6 bases from V and 2 from J; bases not matched to a gene: 6. CDR3 DNA sequence: TGTGCCAGCAGACCGACAGGGGCCCGCAATCAGCCCCAGCATTTT. Residues: CASRPTGARNQPQHF.

CDR3 in amino acids: CASSLRQGKEYEQYF. The CDR3 DNA reads as TGTGCCAGCAGCTTAAGACAGGGTAAAGAGTACGAGCAGTACTTC. The rearrangement uses TRBV7-3 and TRBJ2-7; TRBD1 agrees at 7 bases. Germline CDR1 reads SGHTA; CDR2 reads FQGTGA. The CDR3 runs to 15 residues. The V gene end was trimmed by 1 base and the J gene end by 4 bases; junction bases not matched to a gene: 7.

A few counts support this clonotype. The genes are TRBV20-1 and TRBJ1-2; D remains ambiguous. Trimming cost V 1 base and J 2 bases, with 11 bases left between them. Germline CDR1 reads DFQATT; CDR2 reads SNEGSKA (reference sequence). This CDR3 is built from 14 residues. The CDR3, as DNA: TGCAGTGCTAGAGCACCCACGGGAAACTATGGCTACACCTTC. It encodes CSARAPTGNYGYTF.

V and J are TRBV6-1 and TRBJ2-2, with D maybe TRBD1 (6 bases). Trimming cost V 6 bases and J 2 bases, with 13 bases left between them. This CDR3 spans 15 amino acids. Germline lookup yields CDR1 MNHNS and CDR2 SASEGT. CDR3 sequence reads: CASRTDRFNTGELFF. The CDR3 DNA is TGTGCCAGCAGAACGGACAGATTTAACACCGGGGAGCTGTTTTTT.

The CDR3 sequence is CASSYRGASGNTIYF. The CDR3 DNA is TGTGCCAGCAGTTACCGCGGAGCTTCCGGAAACACCATATATTTT. The chain links TRBV6-6 to TRBJ1-3; D unresolved. The CDR3 has 15 residues. The germline V gene encodes CDR1 MNHNY and CDR2 SVGAGI (reference sequence). V was trimmed by 2 bases and J by 4 bases, leaving 12 bases between them.

This clonotype occurred a few times. The V gene is TRBV4-3, the J gene TRBJ1-1, with TRBD1 matching 10 bases. With 4 bases clipped from V and 6 bases from J, the junction kept 8 bases outside the gene matches. Germline CDR1 reads LGHNA; CDR2 reads YSLEER. This CDR3 comprises 15 residues. The DNA for the CDR3 is TGCGCCAGCAGCCGAGACAGGGGGCGCGTATCTGAAGCTTTCTTT. Translation gives CASSRDRGRVSEAFF.

This clonotype was seen a handful of times. The J gene is TRBJ1-4, the V gene TRBV7-8, with D unresolved. Germline V lookup: CDR1 SGHVS, CDR2 FQNEAQ. The V and J ends lost 3 bases and 2 bases respectively, with 7 bases between them. The CDR3 consists of 14 residues. DNA for the CDR3: TGTGCCAGCAGCTTCCGGCAGACTAATGAAAAACTGTTTTTT. This encodes CASSFRQTNEKLFF.

J is TRBJ1-1 and V is TRBV20-1; D not certain. Germline CDR1 DFQATT, CDR2 SNEGSKA (reference sequence). The ends were cut back, 0 bases at V and 1 base at J, with 6 bases in the middle. The CDR3 extends over 13 amino acids. In nucleotides, the CDR3 is TGCAGTGCTAGAGAAGGCAGGAACACTGAAGCTTTCTTT. Its translation: CSAREGRNTEAFF.

This clonotype was seen a handful of times. The chain carries TRBV20-1 and TRBJ1-3; D remains ambiguous. There are 14 residues in the CDR3. The germline V gene has CDR1 DFQATT and CDR2 SNEGSKA (reference sequence). V dropped 1 base and J dropped 4 bases, with 11 bases sitting between them. CDR3 nucleotide sequence: TGCAGTGCTAGAGTCCCAGAGAACGGAAACACCATATATTTT. Its protein is CSARVPENGNTIYF.

In its sample, this clonotype was seen many times. The V and J genes are TRBV7-2 and TRBJ2-1; D is unresolved. Germline assignment: CDR1 SGHTA and CDR2 FQGNSA. The CDR3 runs to 15 residues. V was clipped by 2 bases and J by 2 bases, with 10 bases between them. CDR3: CASSLQTLAYNEQFF. CDR3 coding DNA: TGTGCCAGCAGCTTACAAACCCTCGCCTACAATGAGCAGTTCTTC.

This clonotype was observed a handful of times. The chain is built from TRBV7-9 and TRBJ2-1, with 10 bases matching TRBD2. Germline V CDR1 and CDR2: SEHNR, FQNEAQ (reference sequence). V trimming: 2 bases; J trimming: 5 bases; junction bases outside the gene matches: 12. The CDR3 runs 18 residues. The CDR3 spells CASSLSSGGASNHNEQFF. The CDR3 DNA follows: TGTGCCAGCAGCTTATCGAGCGGGGGGGCCTCTAATCACAATGAGCAGTTCTTC.

This clonotype was seen a few times. This sequence joins TRBV4-3 and TRBJ1-2; 7 positions agree with TRBD1. The junction had 9 bases not matched to a gene; V was cut back by 4 bases and J by 4 bases. The CDR3 length is 15 residues. CDR1 is LGHNA, CDR2 YSLEER, per germline. The CDR3 sequence: CASSRLGEGAYGYTF. CDR3 nucleotides: TGCGCCAGCAGCCGCCTGGGGGAGGGGGCCTATGGCTACACCTTC.

The CDR3 nucleotides read TGCGCCAGCAGCTTGATCGGGGAATTTGGCTATGGCTACACCTTC. Translating gives CASSLIGEFGYGYTF. This rearrangement joins TRBV5-1 to TRBJ1-2; D is unresolved. The CDR3 sequence is 15 residues long. Trimming removed 1 base from V and 4 bases from J, with 14 bases in between. CDR1 and CDR2 (germline): SGHRS, YFSETQ. The entire variable domain, with the rest obtained from reference TRBV5-1 and TRBJ1-2, is as follows: KAGVTQTPRYLIKTRGQQVTLSCSPISGHRSVSWYQQTPGQGLQFLFEYFSETQRNKGNFPGRFSGRQFSNSRSEMNVSTLELGDSALYLCASSLIGEFGYGYTFGSGTRLTVV.

The genes are TRBV29-1 and TRBJ1-1; no definite D call. Germline assignment: CDR1 SQVTM and CDR2 ANQGSEA. CDR3 size: 12 residues. Trimming took 4 bases from V and 2 from J, leaving 8 bases between them. As DNA, the CDR3 is TGCAGCGTTGCGGGCCAAAACACTGAAGCTTTCTTT. This sequence encodes CSVAGQNTEAFF.

This clonotype was seen more than once but under ten times. V and J are TRBV18 and TRBJ1-2, with D possibly matching TRBD1 (5 bases). Trimming removed 3 bases from V and 3 bases from J, with 11 bases in between. The CDR3 extends over 14 amino acids. Germline-derived CDR1 and CDR2 are KGHSH and LQKENI. The CDR3 region has the DNA TGTGCCAGCTCACCTCTGGGGCCGGACTATGGCTACACCTTC. This codes for CASSPLGPDYGYTF.

V usage is TRBV20-1 and J usage is TRBJ1-1; D call uncertain. V gave up 3 bases and J gave up 1 base, with 9 bases separating them. Germline CDR1 is DFQATT and CDR2 is SNEGSKA (reference sequence). The CDR3 loop spans 13 amino acids. Here the CDR3 reads CSASESTNTEAFF. For the CDR3, the DNA is TGCAGTGCTAGTGAGTCAACGAACACTGAAGCTTTCTTT.

The V call is TRBV20-1, the J call TRBJ1-2, with TRBD1 as a possible D gene (5 bases). The CDR3 covers 16 residues. In germline, CDR1 is DFQATT, CDR2 SNEGSKA (reference sequence). Trimming shortened V by 3 bases and J by 1 base, and 18 bases separated the two germline ends. The CDR3 DNA sequence: TGCAGTGCTAGTTTTAGGGCAGGGCTCTTTAACTATGGCTACACCTTC. Translating it yields CSASFRAGLFNYGYTF.

The rearrangement uses TRBV27 and TRBJ2-3, with D tentatively TRBD1 (7 bases). V lost 6 bases, J lost 6 bases, and 13 bases lay in between. Germline CDR1 reads MNHEY; CDR2 reads SMNVEV (reference sequence). There are 13 residues in the CDR3. In DNA, the CDR3 is TGTGCCAGCAGGTTGACAGGGACTGATACGCAGTATTTT. Translated, it gives CASRLTGTDTQYF.

A few counts support this clonotype. The chain uses TRBV5-1 and TRBJ2-1; 8 nucleotides align to TRBD2. The CDR3 has 17 residues. CDR1 SGHRS and CDR2 YFSETQ come from the germline V gene. After removal of 2 bases from V and 0 bases from J, the junction contained 7 bases not matched to a gene. This CDR3 is CASSFPVSGDSYNEQFF. The CDR3 DNA is TGCGCCAGCAGCTTCCCAGTTAGCGGGGACTCCTACAATGAGCAGTTCTTC.

This chain links TRBV12-3 or TRBV12-4 with TRBJ1-5; D is unclear. CDR3 length: 13 amino acids. V lost 7 bases and J lost 6, with 13 bases in between. The DNA for the CDR3 is TGTGCCAGCACCTGGGGAGATTCTCAGCCCCAGCATTTT. This gives the protein CASTWGDSQPQHF.

The rearrangement links TRBV6-2 or TRBV6-3 to TRBJ1-2; D is possibly TRBD1 (5 bases). Trimming removed 6 bases from V and 6 bases from J, with 20 bases in between. The CDR3 is made up of 15 amino acids. Germline CDR1 MNHEY, CDR2 SVGEGT. In nucleotides, the CDR3 is TGTGCCAGCAGCTCGGGGACCCAGGAGAGGAATGGCTACACCTTC. This translates into CASSSGTQERNGYTF.

The chain is built from TRBV7-2 and TRBJ1-5; no clear D. In germline, CDR1 is SGHTA, CDR2 FQGNSA. The length of the CDR3 is 15 residues. Deletions cut 1 base from V and 5 bases from J, with 12 bases between. CDR3 bases: TGTGCCAGCAGCTTAGACCTAAGCTCGTATCAGCCCCAGCATTTT. This sequence encodes CASSLDLSSYQPQHF. Supplemented by reference TRBV7-2 and TRBJ1-5, the full variable domain reads GAGVSQSPSNKVTEKGKDVELRCDPISGHTALYWYRQSLGQGLEFLIYFQGNSAPDKSGLPSDRFSAERTGGSVSTLTIQRTQQEDSAVYLCASSLDLSSYQPQHFGDGTRLSIL.

The rearrangement uses TRBV12-3 or TRBV12-4 and TRBJ1-5; the D gene is possibly TRBD1 (5 bases). There are 14 residues in the CDR3. V dropped 6 bases and J dropped 7 bases, with 16 bases sitting between them. The CDR3 DNA is TGTGCCAGCAGCCATGGGACTCCGGGGCAGCCCCAGCATTTT. Its translation is CASSHGTPGQPQHF.

The chain is built from TRBV12-3 or TRBV12-4 and TRBJ2-5; 7 bases are shared with TRBD1. J was trimmed by 5 bases and V by 6 bases; bases with no gene match: 18. The CDR3 runs to 17 residues. CDR3 nucleotide sequence: TGTGCCAGCAGCCTTAGGGGGAGCCAGGGGGTACAGGAGACCCAGTACTTC. Protein: CASSLRGSQGVQETQYF.

The sample holds a few counts of this clonotype. The rearrangement uses TRBV20-1 and TRBJ1-4; the match to TRBD1 covers 7 bases. CDR1 and CDR2 from the germline V gene are DFQATT and SNEGSKA (reference sequence). CDR3 length: 14 amino acids. With V trimmed by 0 bases and J by 8 bases, 6 bases remained unmatched. CDR3 sequence: CSARDGTDLEKLFF. The DNA of the CDR3 is TGCAGTGCTAGAGATGGGACAGATCTCGAAAAACTGTTTTTT.